This TCR beta chain was found in a study of blood T cell repertoires in COVID-19. The data were produced by immunoSEQ multiplex PCR, yet TCRdb's version contains in-frame clones alone and is incomplete. The profile shows roughly 70,000 clones, roughly nine tenths of them singletons. V trimming: 5 bases; J trimming: 6 bases; junction bases outside the gene matches: 7. This CDR3 is built from 14 residues. Germline CDR1 reads SGHTA; CDR2 reads FQGNSA. The rearrangement joins TRBV7-2 to TRBJ2-4, with 7 bases fitting TRBD1. This TCR came from a man in his 70s with active COVID-19. The sequenced sample was peripheral blood. CDR3 nucleotide sequence: TGTGCCAGCAGCCCCGGGACAGCCCCAAACATTCAGTACTTC. It specifies CASSPGTAPNIQYF. Using reference TRBV7-2 and TRBJ2-4 for the parts outside the CDR3, the full variable domain is GAGVSQSPSNKVTEKGKDVELRCDPISGHTALYWYRQSLGQGLEFLIYFQGNSAPDKSGLPSDRFSAERTGGSVSTLTIQRTQQEDSAVYLCASSPGTAPNIQYFGAGTRLSVL.